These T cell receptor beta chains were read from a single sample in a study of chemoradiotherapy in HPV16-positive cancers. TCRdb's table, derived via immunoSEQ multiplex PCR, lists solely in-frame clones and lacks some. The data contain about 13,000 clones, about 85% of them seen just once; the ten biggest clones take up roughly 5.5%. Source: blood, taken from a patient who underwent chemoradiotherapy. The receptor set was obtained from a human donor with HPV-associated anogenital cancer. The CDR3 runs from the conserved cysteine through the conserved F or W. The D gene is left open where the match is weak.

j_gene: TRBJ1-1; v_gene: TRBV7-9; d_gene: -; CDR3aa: CASSLVSSWRNTEAFF; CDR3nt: TGTGCCAGCAGCTTAGTTTCGAGTTGGAGGAACACTGAAGCTTTCTTT
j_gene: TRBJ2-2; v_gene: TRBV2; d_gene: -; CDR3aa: CASREGTNTGELFF; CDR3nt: TGTGCCAGCAGAGAGGGGACGAACACCGGGGAGCTGTTTTTT
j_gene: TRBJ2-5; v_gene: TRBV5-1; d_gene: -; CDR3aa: CASSRMGRQNQETQYF; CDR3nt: TGCGCCAGCAGCCGGATGGGTCGGCAGAACCAAGAGACCCAGTACTTC
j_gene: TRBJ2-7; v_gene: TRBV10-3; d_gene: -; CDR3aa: CAIRGSVLGYEQYF; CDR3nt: TGTGCCATCAGGGGATCCGTCCTGGGATACGAGCAGTACTTC
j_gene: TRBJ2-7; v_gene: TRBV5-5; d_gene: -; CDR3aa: CASSFGISYEQYF; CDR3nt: TGTGCCAGCAGCTTCGGTATTTCCTACGAGCAGTACTTC
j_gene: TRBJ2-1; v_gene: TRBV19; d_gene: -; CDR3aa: CASSILESYNEQFF; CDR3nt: TGTGCCAGTAGTATCCTTGAGTCCTACAATGAGCAGTTCTTC
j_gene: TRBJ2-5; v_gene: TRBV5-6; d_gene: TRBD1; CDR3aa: CASSLPRTGGKETQYF; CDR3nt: TGTGCCAGCAGCTTGCCGCGGACAGGGGGGAAAGAGACCCAGTACTTC
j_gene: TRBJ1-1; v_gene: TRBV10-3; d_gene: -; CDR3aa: CAIGPSPGEAFF; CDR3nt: TGTGCCATTGGACCCTCGCCGGGAGAAGCTTTCTTT
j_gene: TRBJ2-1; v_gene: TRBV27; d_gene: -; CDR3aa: CASSFGSPRTGNEQFF; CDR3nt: TGTGCCAGCAGTTTCGGGTCCCCCCGCACAGGAAACGAGCAGTTCTTC
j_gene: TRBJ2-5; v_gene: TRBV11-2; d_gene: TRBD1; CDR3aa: CASSQTLGQGQQTQYF; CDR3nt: TGTGCCAGCAGCCAAACTTTGGGACAGGGTCAGCAGACCCAGTACTTC
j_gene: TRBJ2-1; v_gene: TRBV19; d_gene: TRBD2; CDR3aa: CASSPQRGGQNEQFF; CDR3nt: TGTGCCAGTAGTCCCCAGCGGGGGGGCCAGAATGAGCAGTTCTTC
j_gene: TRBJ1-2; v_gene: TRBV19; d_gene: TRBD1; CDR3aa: CASSIVGQANNYGYTF; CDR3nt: TGTGCCAGTAGTATCGTTGGACAGGCGAATAACTATGGCTACACCTTC
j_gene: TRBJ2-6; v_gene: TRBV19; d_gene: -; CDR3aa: CASSIQGTASGANVLTF; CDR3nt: TGTGCCAGTAGTATACAGGGAACTGCCTCTGGGGCCAACGTCCTGACTTTC
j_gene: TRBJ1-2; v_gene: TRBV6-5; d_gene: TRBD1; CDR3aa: CASSYTTGTNGYTF; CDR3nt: TGTGCCAGCAGCTATACGACAGGGACCAATGGCTACACCTTC
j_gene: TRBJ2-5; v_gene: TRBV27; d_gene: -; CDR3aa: CASSLKVDQETQYF; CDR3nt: TGTGCCAGCAGTTTAAAGGTTGACCAAGAGACCCAGTACTTC
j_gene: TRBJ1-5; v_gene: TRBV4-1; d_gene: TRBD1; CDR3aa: CASSPGQGLGNQPQHF; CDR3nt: TGCGCCAGCAGCCCTGGACAGGGTTTGGGGAATCAGCCCCAGCATTTT
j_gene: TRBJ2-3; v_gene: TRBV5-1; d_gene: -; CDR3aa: CASSYNTDTQYF; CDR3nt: TGCGCCAGCAGCTACAACACAGATACGCAGTATTTT
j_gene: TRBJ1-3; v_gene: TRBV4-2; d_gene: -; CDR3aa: CASSQVAGEGNTIYF; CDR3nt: TGTGCCAGCAGCCAAGTTGCAGGGGAGGGAAACACCATATATTTT